Included here is one T cell receptor beta chain sequence, with context. The V gene end was trimmed by 2 bases and the J gene end by 3 bases; junction bases not matched to a gene: 6. This CDR3 contains 16 residues. The germline CDR1 and CDR2 sequences are SNHLY and FYNNEI. The sample originates from a study of blood T cell repertoires in COVID-19. Turning to the study itself: Samples representing acute and convalescent COVID-19 were sourced from the United States, Italy and Spain. T cells, B-cell-depleted T cells, or PBMCs provided the cDNA or gDNA that served as material.

Methods used by the authors: Amplification from reference gene primers served as the basis for estimated nucleated cell counts. Sequencing was performed with immunoSEQ multiplex PCR; in TCRdb, only in-frame clones are kept and a portion is missing. Clonal size and the V and J genes are those of that table, whereas D and trimming came from the DNA. Altogether about 80,000 clones are present, about 84% being singletons, with the ten largest covering less than 15%. The clonotype comes from a human donor in a cohort sampled during active COVID-19. The chain joins TRBV2 to TRBJ2-2; TRBD2 matches at 7 bases. The sequenced material came from peripheral blood. CDR3 in DNA: TGTGCCAGCAGTGAATGGATGGGGGGGGACACCGGGGAGCTGTTTTTT. Residues: CASSEWMGGDTGELFF.